The entry that follows covers one TCR beta chain sequence. Its antigen is currently unknown. Relative to the germline gene, one junction end is altered; a read error may explain this. The sample comes from a study of blood T cells in healthy people across ages. Study-level findings and limits: The unknown donor CMV status may have confounded expanded clonotype changes.

The CDR3 length is 15 residues. Germline-derived CDR1 and CDR2 are SGHRS and YFSETQ. Then a second PCR, running roughly 7 to 11 cycles, was carried out with a sample-barcoded 5' primer and a J-beta primer mix. TCRdb re-called the 5' RACE reads with MiXCR, one entry per CDR3 protein. The repertoire holds 1,300,000 or so distinct CDR3 sequences, roughly 60% seen once, with 6.5% to 8.5% in the top ten. The sequencing input was blood. The receptor was derived from a man aged 18 to 29 in good health. The chain is built from TRBV5-1 and TRBJ2-1; 9 bases match TRBD2. The CDR3, as DNA: TGCGCCAGCAGCTTGCTAGCGGGAAGGAGAGGTGAGCGGTTCTTC. Translation: CASSLLAGRRGERFF.